Listed below are T cell receptor beta chains from one sample, sequenced in a study of tumor-infiltrating lymphocytes in glioblastoma multiforme. MiXCR, applied by TCRdb to the multiplex PCR reads, yields one record per CDR3 protein. The sample yields 10,000 to 15,000 distinct CDR3 sequences, almost 65% seen once. The sample taken for sequencing was brain tumor tissue. These receptors came from a male donor with glioblastoma. The CDR3 runs from the conserved cysteine through the conserved F or W. D genes are given only for firm matches. Size is stated for part of the rows, as once, few or many counts, or as a class when the clone is expanded.

j_call v_call d_call cdr3_length clone_size cdr3_nt cdr3_aa
TRBJ2-3 TRBV4-2 - 12 many TGTGCCAGCAGCCTTCCCACAGATACGCAGTATTTT CASSLPTDTQYF
TRBJ1-6 TRBV12-3/TRBV12-4 TRBD1 14 - TGTGCCAGCAGGGGACAGGGTAACAATTCACCCCTCCACTTT CASRGQGNNSPLHF
TRBJ1-5 TRBV10-2 TRBD1 14 - TGCGCCAGCAGACCGACAGGGGGCACAGATACGCAGCATTTT CASRPTGGTDTQHF
TRBJ2-5 TRBV11-2 TRBD1 17 - TGTGCCAGCAGCTTTTCGCGTCACAGGGGGTCGCAAGAGACCCAGTACTTC CASSFSRHRGSQETQYF
TRBJ2-7 TRBV11-2 - 16 - TGTGCCAGCAGCACTGGAAGCGGTACGTTCTACTACGAGCAGTACTTC CASSTGSGTFYYEQYF
TRBJ2-3 TRBV5-6 TRBD2 15 - TGTGCCAGCGGCTGGGGGGGATGGGGTTCAGATACGCAGTATTTT CASGWGGWGSDTQYF
TRBJ2-1 TRBV5-4 - 16 - TGTGCCAGCAGCTCGGGAGGGGGCAGCTCCTTCAATGAGCAGTTCTTC CASSSGGGSSFNEQFF
TRBJ2-2 TRBV24-1 - 19 many TGTGCCACCAGTGACCCCTTCAAGGGTAGCCGTTCGAACACCGGGGAGCTGTTTTTT CATSDPFKGSRSNTGELFF
TRBJ2-7 TRBV7-9 TRBD2 14 - TGTGCCAGCGGCTATAGCGGGTGGGCCGACGAGCAGTACTTC CASGYSGWADEQYF
TRBJ2-7 TRBV28 TRBD1 14 medium-sized TGTGCCAGCAGTTTGCAGCAGGGGGCCTACGAGCAGTACTTC CASSLQQGAYEQYF
TRBJ2-7 TRBV28 - 14 - TGTGCCAGCAGTTTATACAGGGAGTCTCGTGAGCAGTACTTC CASSLYRESREQYF
TRBJ2-3 TRBV11-2 - 15 - TGTGCCAGCAGACGAATGGGCGGCAGCACAGATACGCAGTATTTT CASRRMGGSTDTQYF
TRBJ2-2 TRBV12-3/TRBV12-4 - 13 - TGTGTCAGCTCTTACGGCCGCACCGGGGAGCTGTTTTTT CVSSYGRTGELFF
TRBJ1-5 TRBV20-1 - 15 - TGCAGTGCTAGTGCCTCAGGGTCCCCTGATCAGCCCCAGCATTTT CSASASGSPDQPQHF
TRBJ2-7 TRBV20-1 - 15 - TGCAGTGCTAGAGAAGGGATTTCGGAGGGTTACGAGAAGCACTTC CSAREGISEGYEKHF
TRBJ2-1 TRBV11-3 - 14 - TGTGCCAGCAGCTTAGACGGCGGCTACAATGAGCAGTTCTTC CASSLDGGYNEQFF
TRBJ2-3 TRBV20-1 - 15 - TGCGGTGCCGCCCCCAGGGGTTTGAGCATAGATACGCAGTATTTT CGAAPRGLSIDTQYF
TRBJ1-2 TRBV6-1 - 16 - TGTGCCAGCAGTGAAGACATGGGTGGGGGATACTATGGCTACACCTTT CASSEDMGGGYYGYTF
TRBJ2-7 TRBV6-1 - 15 - TGTGCCAGCATTGCTAGCGAGAGGAGCTCCTACGAGCAGTACTTC CASIASERSSYEQYF
TRBJ2-3 TRBV5-5 TRBD1 14 once TGTGCAAGCACCCCGGGACAGGGGATAGATACGCAGTATTTT CASTPGQGIDTQYF
TRBJ1-1 TRBV12-3/TRBV12-4 - 14 - TGTGCCAGCAGCCCGCTGGCAATAAACACTGAAGCTTTCTTT CASSPLAINTEAFF
TRBJ1-1 TRBV12-3/TRBV12-4 - 18 - TGTGCCAGCACCCCTGGGGGTCAGGGTACGTTCTTGAACACTGAAGCTTTCTTT CASTPGGQGTFLNTEAFF
TRBJ1-2 TRBV12-3/TRBV12-4 TRBD1 14 - TGTGCCAGCAGTTTAGAACAGGGGAACTATGGCTACACCTTC CASSLEQGNYGYTF
TRBJ2-1 TRBV20-1 TRBD2 16 - TGCAGTGCGCAACCTAGCGGGAGGACCACGTACAATGAGCAGTTCTTC CSAQPSGRTTYNEQFF
TRBJ2-5 TRBV10-1 - 15 - TGCGCCAGCGCGTCGACGACGGGAATGGAAGAGACCCAGTACTTC CASASTTGMEETQYF
TRBJ2-1 TRBV11-3 TRBD2 17 - TGTGCCAGCAGCTTGAGGCCTACTAGCGGGGCTGACAATGAGCAGTTCTTC CASSLRPTSGADNEQFF
TRBJ2-3 TRBV10-3 - 13 few TGTGCCATCAGTGAACAGGGCACAGATACGCAGTATTTT CAISEQGTDTQYF
TRBJ2-5 TRBV20-1 - 14 - TGCAGTGCTAGAGATAGAGACCCTCAAGAGACCCAGTACTTC CSARDRDPQETQYF
TRBJ2-7 TRBV4-2 - 13 medium-sized TGTGCCAGCAGCCAAGGCGGGAACTACGAGCAGTACTTC CASSQGGNYEQYF
TRBJ2-2 TRBV6-1 - 16 - TGTCCCAGCAGTGAATGGAGTAGCAGAAACACCGGGGAGCTGTTTTTT CPSSEWSSRNTGELFF
TRBJ1-1 TRBV20-1 - 11 - TGCAATGCTCCCCAGGAGGGCAAAGCTTTCTTT CNAPQEGKAFF
TRBJ1-1 TRBV28 TRBD1 16 - TGTGCCTGCAGTTTAGCCGGTACAGGGGGCTTTGATAGAGCTTTCTTT CACSLAGTGGFDRAFF
TRBJ2-2 TRBV29-1 TRBD2 15 many TGCAGCGTGACCGGGACTAGCGGATTTAGCGGGGAGCTGTTTTTT CSVTGTSGFSGELFF
TRBJ2-2 TRBV11-2 TRBD2 16 - TGTGCCAGCAGCTTCCAGCGGGGGGCGGGAACCCGGGAGCTGTTTTTT CASSFQRGAGTRELFF
TRBJ2-1 TRBV4-1 - 16 - TGCGCCAGTAGCCAAGAGGCCCGGTTAACCTACAATGAGAAGTTCTTC CASSQEARLTYNEKFF
TRBJ2-4 TRBV6-2/TRBV6-3 - 13 once TGTGCCTTCAGTTACGATGTCAAAAACATTCAGTACTTC CAFSYDVKNIQYF
TRBJ2-5 TRBV10-3 - 11 - TGTGCCATCAGTGTGATGGAGACCCAGTACTTC CAISVMETQYF
TRBJ2-1 TRBV11-2 TRBD2 19 - TGTGCCAGCAGCTTAGATTTCCCCCCCTCTCCGGGAGGTGGGGATGAGCAGTTCTTC CASSLDFPPSPGGGDEQFF
TRBJ1-4 TRBV11-2 - 19 - TGTGCCAGCAGCTTAATCAAAACTGGTCTGATTGGGCTTAATGAAAAACTGTTTTTT CASSLIKTGLIGLNEKLFF
TRBJ2-1 TRBV4-1 - 12 many TGCGCCAGCAGCCATCCGACAGATGAGCAGTTCTTC CASSHPTDEQFF
TRBJ2-7 TRBV12-3/TRBV12-4 - 15 few TGTGCCAGCAGTTTAGGGGCAGGGTACACCTACGAGCAGTACTTC CASSLGAGYTYEQYF
TRBJ2-3 TRBV20-1 - 13 few TGCAGTGCTAGAGTGGACTACACATATGCGCAGTATTTT CSARVDYTYAQYF
TRBJ1-1 TRBV14 - 16 - TGTGCCAGCAGCCAAGATTTGGCCAGCATGAACACTGAAGCTTTCTTT CASSQDLASMNTEAFF
TRBJ2-7 TRBV4-3 - 13 many TGCGCCAGCAGCCAAAGAACAGGGCGAGAGCAGTACTTC CASSQRTGREQYF
TRBJ2-7 TRBV12-3/TRBV12-4 - 15 once TGTGCCAGCAGTTTAGCGGGAGCCATCTCCTACGAGCAGTACTTC CASSLAGAISYEQYF
TRBJ2-1 TRBV11-3 - 13 once TGCGCCAGCAGCCACGGGGCGAACAATGAGCAGCTCTTC CASSHGANNEQLF
TRBJ2-7 TRBV11-2 - 14 - TGTACCAGCAGCTCCGGGACTGGCTCCTACGAGTGGTACTTC CTSSSGTGSYEWYF